These 12 T cell receptor beta chains came from one sample sequenced in a study of OX40 agonist ivuxolimab in advanced cancers. The data were produced by immunoSEQ multiplex PCR, yet TCRdb's version contains in-frame clones alone and is incomplete. The sample records about 81,000 clones, 93% being singletons. This material consisted of CD4+ or CD8+ T cells sorted from blood, taken in a trial of the OX40 agonist ivuxolimab. The origin of the receptors is an adult with an advanced solid tumor such as melanoma, head and neck, liver or kidney cancer.

The rearrangement joins TRBV7-9 to TRBJ2-7; D gene unclear. Germline V gives CDR1 SEHNR, CDR2 FQNEAQ (reference sequence). The CDR3 consists of 15 residues. Deletions cut 4 bases from V and 4 bases from J, with 17 bases between. The CDR3 DNA sequence: TGTGCCAGCAGCTCAGACGACGGAGCCTCGTACGAGCAGTACTTC. Protein sequence: CASSSDDGASYEQYF.

The V call is TRBV5-5, the J call TRBJ1-2, with a possible D match to TRBD1 (5 bases). Trimming took 2 bases from V and 3 from J, leaving 23 bases between them. The CDR3 is 18 residues long. Germline V lookup: CDR1 SGHKS, CDR2 YYEKEE (reference sequence). CDR3: CASSFRAAGTSRDYGYTF. As DNA, the CDR3 is TGTGCCAGCAGCTTCAGGGCGGCAGGGACTTCAAGAGACTATGGCTACACCTTC.

The J gene is TRBJ1-1, the V gene TRBV10-3, with D perhaps TRBD1 (6 bases). Germline loops: CDR1 ENHRY, CDR2 SYGVKD. V lost 10 bases and J lost 1, with 16 bases in between. The CDR3 spans 14 residues. CDR3 DNA: TGTGCCACCTGGACAGTCGATCGGAACACTGAAGCTTTCTTT. Protein product: CATWTVDRNTEAFF.

The J gene is TRBJ1-5, the V gene TRBV28; 7 bases are shared with TRBD1. V shed 4 bases, J shed 4 bases, and the junction held 22 bases outside the gene matches. CDR1 MDHEN and CDR2 SYDVKM come from the germline V gene. The CDR3 contains 20 residues. CDR3 region: CASSWAEHGQGDPPNQPQHF. The DNA of the CDR3 is TGTGCCAGCAGTTGGGCAGAACATGGTCAGGGGGATCCCCCTAATCAGCCCCAGCATTTT.

This clone was detected only once. In DNA, the CDR3 is TGTGCCAGCAGCCCCCGAGGGAGCGGACATAAGGAGCAGTTCTTC. As protein: CASSPRGSGHKEQFF. The V and J genes are TRBV13 and TRBJ2-1; D assignment may be TRBD1 or TRBD2 (5 bases each). The V and J ends lost 5 bases and 10 bases respectively, with 21 bases between them. This CDR3 spans 15 amino acids. Germline V CDR1 and CDR2: PRHDT, FYEKMQ (reference sequence).

The rearrangement joins TRBV4-1 to TRBJ1-5; D is unresolved. Germline V lookup: CDR1 MGHRA, CDR2 YSYEKL. V was shortened by 2 bases and J by 9 bases, with 20 bases between the two germline ends. This CDR3 is 16 amino acids long. The DNA for the CDR3 is TGCGCCAGCAGCCAATTGGTCTCGGCTATAGGATGGCCCCAGCATTTT. Translated, it gives CASSQLVSAIGWPQHF.

V usage is TRBV27 and J usage is TRBJ2-7, with D perhaps being TRBD1 or TRBD2 (5 bases each). This CDR3 has 13 amino acids. V was trimmed by 5 bases and J by 0 bases, leaving 8 bases between them. Germline loops: CDR1 MNHEY, CDR2 SMNVEV (reference sequence). The CDR3 DNA sequence: TGTGCCAGCAGTCCCGGGACCTCCTACGAGCAGTACTTC. Protein product: CASSPGTSYEQYF.

The chain has TRBV19 and TRBJ2-7, with D hard to call. Trimming took off 1 base at V and 1 base at J, with 11 bases between the two ends. The germline CDR1 and CDR2 sequences are LNHDA and SQIVND (reference sequence). This CDR3 comprises 15 residues. The CDR3 loop reads CASSIGGLPSYEQYF. The CDR3 DNA reads as TGTGCCAGTAGTATAGGTGGGCTACCATCCTACGAGCAGTACTTC.

In its sample, this clone was seen a few times. V gene TRBV29-1 combines with J gene TRBJ1-1; 8 positions agree with TRBD1. In germline, CDR1 is SQVTM, CDR2 ANQGSEA. J gave up 4 bases and V 3 bases, and 4 bases lay outside the gene matches. This CDR3 is built from 13 residues. The CDR3 is CSVDPTGATEAFF. The CDR3 bases are TGCAGCGTTGACCCGACAGGGGCCACTGAAGCTTTCTTT.

The rearrangement uses TRBV6-1 and TRBJ2-7, with D possibly matching TRBD2 (7 bases). V lost 0 bases and J 3 bases, leaving 18 bases between the germline ends. The CDR3 has 17 amino acids. Germline V gives CDR1 MNHNS, CDR2 SASEGT. In nucleotides, the CDR3 is TGTGCCAGCAGTGAAGCCGTGGGAGGGCAGGGGATCTACGAGCAGTACTTC. Translating it yields CASSEAVGGQGIYEQYF.

This chain joins TRBV19 and TRBJ2-7; TRBD1 matches at 7 bases. V dropped 5 bases and J dropped 3; count of bases not matched to a gene: 13. The germline gives CDR1 LNHDA, CDR2 SQIVND (reference sequence). The CDR3 is 16 amino acids. CDR3 DNA sequence: TGTGCCAGTAGTGCCACTAAAGGGGGCAGCTTCTACGAGCAGTACTTC. This encodes CASSATKGGSFYEQYF.

The rearrangement uses TRBV11-2 and TRBJ2-4; 7 bases are a match to TRBD2. The V segment lost 5 bases and the J segment 6 bases; nucleotides outside the gene matches: 13. This CDR3 is built from 16 residues. In germline, CDR1 is SGHAT, CDR2 FQNNGV. The CDR3 loop is CASSRTSGGLVNIQYF. CDR3 DNA: TGTGCCAGCAGCCGGACTAGTGGGGGATTAGTAAACATTCAGTACTTC.